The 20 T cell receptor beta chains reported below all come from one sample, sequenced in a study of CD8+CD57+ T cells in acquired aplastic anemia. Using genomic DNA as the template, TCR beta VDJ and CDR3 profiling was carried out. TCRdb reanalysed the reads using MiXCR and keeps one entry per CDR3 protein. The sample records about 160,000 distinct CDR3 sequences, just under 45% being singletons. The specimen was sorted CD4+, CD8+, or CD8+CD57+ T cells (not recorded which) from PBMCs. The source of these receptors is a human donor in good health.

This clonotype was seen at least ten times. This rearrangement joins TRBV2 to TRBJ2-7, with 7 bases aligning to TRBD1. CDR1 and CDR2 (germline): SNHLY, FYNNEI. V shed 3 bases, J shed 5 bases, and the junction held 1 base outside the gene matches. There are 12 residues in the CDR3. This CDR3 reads CASSDRGHEQYF. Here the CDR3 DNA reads TGTGCCAGCAGTGATAGGGGGCACGAGCAGTACTTC.

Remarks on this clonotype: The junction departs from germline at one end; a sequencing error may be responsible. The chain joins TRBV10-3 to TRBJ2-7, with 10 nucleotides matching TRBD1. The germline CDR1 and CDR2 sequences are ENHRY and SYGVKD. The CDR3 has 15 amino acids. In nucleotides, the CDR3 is TGTGCCACCAGTGACCCCACCGGGACAGGGGACGAGCAGTACTTC. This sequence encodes CATSDPTGTGDEQYF.

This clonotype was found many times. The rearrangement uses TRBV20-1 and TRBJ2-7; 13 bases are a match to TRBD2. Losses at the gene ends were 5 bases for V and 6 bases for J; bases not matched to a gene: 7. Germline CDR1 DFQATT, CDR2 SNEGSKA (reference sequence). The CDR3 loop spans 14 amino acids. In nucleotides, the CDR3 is TGCAGTGCTCTGAGGACTAGCGGGAGCGGCGAGCAGTACTTC. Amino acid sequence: CSALRTSGSGEQYF.

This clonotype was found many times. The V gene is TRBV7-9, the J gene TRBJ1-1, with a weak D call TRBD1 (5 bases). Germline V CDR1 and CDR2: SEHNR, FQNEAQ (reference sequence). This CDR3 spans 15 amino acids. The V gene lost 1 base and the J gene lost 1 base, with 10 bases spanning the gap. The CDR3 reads CASSLDLGGNTEAFF. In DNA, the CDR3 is TGTGCCAGCAGCTTAGACCTCGGGGGGAACACTGAAGCTTTCTTT.

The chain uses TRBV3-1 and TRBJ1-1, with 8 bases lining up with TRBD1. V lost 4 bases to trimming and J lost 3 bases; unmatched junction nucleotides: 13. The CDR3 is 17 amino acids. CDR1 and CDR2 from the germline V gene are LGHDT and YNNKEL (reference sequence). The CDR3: CASSPRSQGAMDTEAFF. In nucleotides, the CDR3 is TGTGCCAGCAGCCCTAGGAGCCAGGGGGCGATGGACACTGAAGCTTTCTTT.

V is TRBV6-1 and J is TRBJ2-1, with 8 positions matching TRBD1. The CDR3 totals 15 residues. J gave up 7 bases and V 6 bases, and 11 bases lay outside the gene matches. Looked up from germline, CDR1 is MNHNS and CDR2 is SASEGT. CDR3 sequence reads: CASSAAPTGENEQFF. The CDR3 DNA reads TGTGCCAGCAGCGCCGCTCCGACAGGGGAGAATGAGCAGTTCTTC.

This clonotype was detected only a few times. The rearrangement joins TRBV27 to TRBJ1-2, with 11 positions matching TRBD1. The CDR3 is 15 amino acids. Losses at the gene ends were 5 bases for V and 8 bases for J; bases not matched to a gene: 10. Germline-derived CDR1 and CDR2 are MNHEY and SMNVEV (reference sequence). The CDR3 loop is CASSPRDRGGGGYTF. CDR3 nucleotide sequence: TGTGCCAGCAGTCCCCGGGACAGGGGGGGAGGAGGCTACACCTTC.

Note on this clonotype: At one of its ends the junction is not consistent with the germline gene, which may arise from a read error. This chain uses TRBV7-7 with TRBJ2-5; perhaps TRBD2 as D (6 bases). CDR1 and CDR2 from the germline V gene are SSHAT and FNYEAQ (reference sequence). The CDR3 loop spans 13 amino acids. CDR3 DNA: TGTGCTAGCAGCGGACTATTCGGAGAGACCCAGTACTTC. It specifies CASSGLFGETQYF. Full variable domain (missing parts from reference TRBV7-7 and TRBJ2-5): GAGVSQSPRYKVTKRGQDVTLRCDPISSHATLYWYQQALGQGPEFLTYFNYEAQPDKSGLPSDRFSAERPEGSISTLTIQRTEQRDSAMYRCASSGLFGETQYFGPGTRLLVL.

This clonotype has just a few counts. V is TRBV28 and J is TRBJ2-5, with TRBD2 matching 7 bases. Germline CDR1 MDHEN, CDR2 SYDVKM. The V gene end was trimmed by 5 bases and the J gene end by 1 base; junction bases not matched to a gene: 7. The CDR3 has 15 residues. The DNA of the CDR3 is TGTGCCAGCAGTCCGGTCGGGGGGATCCAAGAGACCCAGTACTTC. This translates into CASSPVGGIQETQYF. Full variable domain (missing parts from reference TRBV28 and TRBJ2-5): DVKVTQSSRYLVKRTGEKVFLECVQDMDHENMFWYRQDPGLGLRLIYFSYDVKMKEKGDIPEGYSVSREKKERFSLILESASTNQTSMYLCASSPVGGIQETQYFGPGTRLLVL.

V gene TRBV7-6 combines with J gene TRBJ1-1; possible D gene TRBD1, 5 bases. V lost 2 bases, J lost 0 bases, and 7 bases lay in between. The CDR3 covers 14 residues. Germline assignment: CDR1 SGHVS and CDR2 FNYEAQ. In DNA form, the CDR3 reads TGTGCCAGCAGCTTACAGGGCCTGAACACTGAAGCTTTCTTT. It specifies CASSLQGLNTEAFF.

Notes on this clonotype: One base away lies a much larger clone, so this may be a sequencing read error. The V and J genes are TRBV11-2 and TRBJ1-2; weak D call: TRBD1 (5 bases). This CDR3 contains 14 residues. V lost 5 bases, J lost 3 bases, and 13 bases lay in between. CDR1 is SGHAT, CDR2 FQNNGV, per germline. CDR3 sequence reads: CASSPGTSDYGYTF. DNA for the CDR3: TGTGCCAGCAGCCCTGGGACGTCAGACTATGGCTACACCTTC.

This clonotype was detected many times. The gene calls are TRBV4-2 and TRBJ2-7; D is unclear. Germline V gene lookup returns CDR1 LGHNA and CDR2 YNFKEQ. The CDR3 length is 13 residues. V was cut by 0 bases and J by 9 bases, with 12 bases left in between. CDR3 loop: CASSQDPTKGQYF. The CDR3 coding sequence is TGTGCCAGCAGCCAAGATCCCACAAAGGGGCAGTACTTC.

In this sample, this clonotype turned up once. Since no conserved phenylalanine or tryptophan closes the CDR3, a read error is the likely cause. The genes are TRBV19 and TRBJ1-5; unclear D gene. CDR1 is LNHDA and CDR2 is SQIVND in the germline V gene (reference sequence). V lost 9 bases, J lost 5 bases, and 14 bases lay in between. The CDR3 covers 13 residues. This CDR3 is CASGPARYQPQHL. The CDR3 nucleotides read TGTGCCAGCGGACCGGCTCGTTATCAGCCCCAGCATCTT.

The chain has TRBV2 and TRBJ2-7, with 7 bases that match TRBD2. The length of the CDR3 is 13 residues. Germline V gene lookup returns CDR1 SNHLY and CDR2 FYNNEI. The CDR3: CAAGRRSSYEQYF. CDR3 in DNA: TGTGCAGCGGGGCGGAGGAGCTCCTACGAGCAGTACTTC.

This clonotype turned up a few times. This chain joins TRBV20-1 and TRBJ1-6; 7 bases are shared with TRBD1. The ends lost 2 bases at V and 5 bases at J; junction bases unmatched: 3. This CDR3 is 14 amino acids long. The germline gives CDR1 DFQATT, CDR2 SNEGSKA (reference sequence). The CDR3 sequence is CSARPGTDNSPLHF. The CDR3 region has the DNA TGCAGTGCTAGACCCGGGACAGATAATTCACCCCTCCACTTT.

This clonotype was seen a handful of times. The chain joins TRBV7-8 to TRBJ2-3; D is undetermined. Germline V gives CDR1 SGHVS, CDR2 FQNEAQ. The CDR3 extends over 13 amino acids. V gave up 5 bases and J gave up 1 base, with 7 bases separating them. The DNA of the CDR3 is TGTGCCAGCAGCCCCCTCCGCACAGATACGCAGTATTTT. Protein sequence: CASSPLRTDTQYF.

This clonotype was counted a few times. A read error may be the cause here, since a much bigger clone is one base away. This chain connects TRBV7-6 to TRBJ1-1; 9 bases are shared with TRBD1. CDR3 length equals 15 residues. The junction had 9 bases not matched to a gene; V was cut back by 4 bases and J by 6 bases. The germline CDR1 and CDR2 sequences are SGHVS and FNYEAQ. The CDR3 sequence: CASSSGQGMYSEAFF. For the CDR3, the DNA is TGTGCCAGCAGCTCCGGACAGGGGATGTACTCTGAAGCTTTCTTT. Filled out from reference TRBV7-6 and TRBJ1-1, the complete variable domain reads GAGVSQSPRYKVTKRGQDVALRCDPISGHVSLYWYRQALGQGPEFLTYFNYEAQQDKSGLPNDRFSAERPEGSISTLTIQRTEQRDSAMYRCASSSGQGMYSEAFFGQGTRLTVV.

DNA for the CDR3: TGTGCCAGCAGATCGACAAGCGCTCTCGAGCAGTACTTC. It specifies CASRSTSALEQYF. The chain joins TRBV12-3 or TRBV12-4 to TRBJ2-7, with D uncertain. The CDR3 loop spans 13 amino acids. Trimming removed 6 bases from V and 6 bases from J, with 15 bases in between.

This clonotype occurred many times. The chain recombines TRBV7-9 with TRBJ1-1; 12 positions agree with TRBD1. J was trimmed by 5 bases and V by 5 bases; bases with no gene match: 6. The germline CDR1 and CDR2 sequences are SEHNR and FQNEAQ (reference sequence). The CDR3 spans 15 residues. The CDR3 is CASSAGQGARTEAFF. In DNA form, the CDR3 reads TGTGCCAGCAGCGCGGGACAGGGGGCTCGGACTGAAGCTTTCTTT.

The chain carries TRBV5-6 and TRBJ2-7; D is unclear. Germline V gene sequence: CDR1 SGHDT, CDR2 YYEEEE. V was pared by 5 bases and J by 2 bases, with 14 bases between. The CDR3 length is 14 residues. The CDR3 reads CASSYSPHTYEQYF. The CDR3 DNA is TGTGCCAGCAGTTACTCCCCCCATACCTACGAGCAGTACTTC. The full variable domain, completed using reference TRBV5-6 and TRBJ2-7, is DAGVTQSPTHLIKTRGQQVTLRCSPKSGHDTVSWYQQALGQGPQFIFQYYEEEERQRGNFPDRFSGHQFPNYSSELNVNALLLGDSALYLCASSYSPHTYEQYFGPGTRLTVT.